Listed here are 20 T cell receptor beta chains from one sample, sequenced in a study of cytomegalovirus exposure and HLA in healthy donors. PCR was performed using 60 Vbeta and 13 Jbeta primers. Sequencing used immunoSEQ multiplex PCR; TCRdb keeps in-frame clones, though not all of them. The sample carries some 130,000 clones, about 86% recorded once. Sequences were obtained from PBMCs. The source is a man younger than 30 in good health and CMV-seronegative.

V usage is TRBV7-9 and J usage is TRBJ1-5; D uncertain. The germline gives CDR1 SEHNR, CDR2 FQNEAQ (reference sequence). The CDR3 has 14 amino acids. Trimming removed 5 bases at V and 4 bases at J, with 12 bases between. DNA of the CDR3: TGTGCCAGCAGCCCAACTGCGTCGAATCAGCCCCAGCATTTT. Encoded protein: CASSPTASNQPQHF.

The CDR3: CSAGPVAGGSYEQYF. Written as DNA, the CDR3 is TGCAGCGCCGGACCTGTAGCGGGGGGGTCCTACGAGCAGTACTTC. V usage is TRBV29-1 and J usage is TRBJ2-7; 11 positions agree with TRBD2. The CDR3 has 15 residues. J was trimmed by 1 base and V by 7 bases; bases with no gene match: 9. Germline-derived CDR1 and CDR2 are SQVTM and ANQGSEA.

The chain carries TRBV27 and TRBJ2-5, with D perhaps TRBD1 (5 bases). Trimming took off 7 bases at V and 5 bases at J, with 14 bases between the two ends. Germline loops: CDR1 MNHEY, CDR2 SMNVEV (reference sequence). The CDR3 runs 13 residues. The CDR3 protein is CASKAQGRETQYF. CDR3 nucleotides: TGTGCCAGCAAGGCGCAGGGCAGGGAGACCCAGTACTTC.

The chain carries TRBV11-2 and TRBJ1-2; TRBD1 aligns across 7 bases. Germline values: CDR1 SGHAT, CDR2 FQNNGV. The CDR3 has 15 residues. Trimming took 6 bases from V and 1 from J; bases not matched to a gene: 8. The CDR3 sequence: CASRRPGQLNYGYTF. CDR3 coding DNA: TGTGCCAGCAGGCGGCCGGGACAGCTTAACTATGGCTACACCTTC.

The chain is built from TRBV7-9 and TRBJ2-7, with D tentatively TRBD2 (6 bases). The CDR3 is made up of 15 amino acids. The germline CDR1 and CDR2 sequences are SEHNR and FQNEAQ (reference sequence). The V end was cut by 6 bases, the J end by 4 bases, with 19 bases between. CDR3 residues: CASSSGTSRVYEQYF. CDR3 in DNA: TGTGCCAGCAGTTCCGGGACTTCCAGAGTGTACGAGCAGTACTTC.

This clone was counted between two and nine times. CDR3 sequence (DNA): TGTGCCAGCAGTGAAATTGGCCGACGGGACAGAAATTCACCCCTCCACTTT. Protein product: CASSEIGRRDRNSPLHF. The chain recombines TRBV2 with TRBJ1-6; 7 nucleotides align to TRBD1. CDR1 and CDR2 from the germline V gene are SNHLY and FYNNEI. The CDR3 is made up of 17 amino acids. J lost 7 bases, V lost 2 bases, and 11 bases had no gene match.

V is TRBV7-8 and J is TRBJ1-5, with D perhaps TRBD1 (5 bases). The length of the CDR3 is 18 residues. V was trimmed by 2 bases and J by 1 base, leaving 18 bases between them. Germline CDR1 reads SGHVS; CDR2 reads FQNEAQ. The CDR3 protein is CASSLNRTPFISNQPQHF. The CDR3 DNA sequence: TGTGCCAGCAGCTTAAATCGGACACCCTTTATAAGCAATCAGCCCCAGCATTTT.

The chain links TRBV19 to TRBJ2-1, with D maybe TRBD1 (6 bases). This CDR3 region has 13 residues. The V gene's germline CDR1 is LNHDA and CDR2 SQIVND (reference sequence). V was clipped by 3 bases and J by 6 bases, with 9 bases between them. The CDR3 here is CASSIQGTNEQFF. CDR3 sequence (DNA): TGTGCCAGTAGTATCCAGGGGACCAATGAGCAGTTCTTC.

J is TRBJ1-1 and V is TRBV30; D not certain. Trimming removed 3 bases from V and 1 base from J, with 3 bases in between. CDR3 length: 11 amino acids. Germline CDR1 is GTSNPN and CDR2 is SVGIG (reference sequence). The CDR3 loop is CAWRRNTEAFF. DNA for the CDR3: TGTGCCTGGAGGAGGAACACTGAAGCTTTCTTT.

This chain links TRBV6-4 with TRBJ1-2; 8 bases agree with TRBD1. CDR1 and CDR2 (germline): MRHNA, SNTAGT. Trimming cost V 10 bases and J 6 bases; bases outside gene matches: 4. The CDR3 is 11 residues long. The CDR3 nucleotides read TGTGCCACACGGACAGGGAATGGCTACACCTTC. It codes for CATRTGNGYTF.

The J gene is TRBJ1-1, the V gene TRBV14; weak D call: TRBD1 (5 bases). The CDR3 extends over 12 amino acids. Trimming left V 0 bases short and J 9 bases short, with 8 bases between. CDR1 is SGHDN, CDR2 FVKESK, per germline. In DNA form, the CDR3 reads TGTGCCAGCAGCCAAGATTCAGGGAAAGCTTTCTTT. Protein product: CASSQDSGKAFF.

This chain uses TRBV5-6 with TRBJ1-2; D is possibly TRBD1 (5 bases). CDR1 is SGHDT, CDR2 YYEEEE, per germline. V lost 1 base, J lost 9 bases, and 13 bases lay in between. The CDR3 length is 13 residues. This CDR3 is CASSLRAGPRYTF. CDR3 nucleotide sequence: TGTGCCAGCAGCTTGAGGGCAGGGCCACGCTACACCTTC.

V and J are TRBV9 and TRBJ2-5, with TRBD2 as a possible D gene (6 bases). The CDR3 sequence is 14 residues long. CDR1 SGDLS and CDR2 YYNGEE come from the germline V gene. The V gene lost 3 bases and the J gene lost 1 base, with 10 bases spanning the gap. The CDR3 DNA reads TGTGCCAGCAGCGAGGCGGGGCCCCAAGAGACCCAGTACTTC. Translation: CASSEAGPQETQYF.

The chain uses TRBV18 and TRBJ2-7; no firm D call. Germline CDR1 and CDR2: KGHSH and LQKENI. Trimming removed 2 bases from V and 0 bases from J, with 8 bases in between. CDR3 length equals 14 residues. The CDR3 reads CASSPSVRSYEQYF. CDR3 nucleotides: TGTGCCAGCTCACCATCGGTCCGCTCCTACGAGCAGTACTTC.

The chain joins TRBV5-8 to TRBJ2-5, with 15 bases lining up with TRBD2. With 7 bases clipped from V and 3 bases from J, the junction kept 1 base outside the gene matches. This CDR3 has 14 amino acids. In germline, CDR1 is SGHTS, CDR2 YDEGEE. In nucleotides, the CDR3 is TGTGCCAGCCGGACTAGCGGGGGGGAAGAGACCCAGTACTTC. It is translated as CASRTSGGEETQYF.

The CDR3 loop reads CASSRTGEDEQYF. In DNA form, the CDR3 reads TGTGCCAGCAGCCGGACAGGGGAGGACGAGCAGTACTTC. This rearrangement joins TRBV6-4 to TRBJ2-7, with 9 nucleotides matching TRBD1. CDR3 length equals 13 residues. Trimming took 6 bases from V and 5 from J; bases not matched to a gene: 5. Germline V CDR1 and CDR2: MRHNA, SNTAGT.

This clone has more than one count but fewer than ten. The genes are TRBV7-6 and TRBJ2-5, with 10 bases fitting TRBD2. V gave up 2 bases and J gave up 2 bases; unmatched junction bases: 2. The germline V gene encodes CDR1 SGHVS and CDR2 FNYEAQ. The CDR3 covers 15 residues. CDR3 in DNA: TGTGCCAGCAGCTTACTAGCGGGGGAGCAAGAGACCCAGTACTTC. Its protein product is CASSLLAGEQETQYF.

This chain connects TRBV12-5 to TRBJ1-2; D is uncertain. CDR3 length equals 13 residues. V gave up 1 base and J gave up 2 bases, with 5 bases separating them. CDR1 LGHNT and CDR2 FRNRAP come from the germline V gene. The CDR3 coding sequence is TGTGCTAGTGGTTTGGCCCCGAACTATGGCTACACCTTC. Translated: CASGLAPNYGYTF. Full variable domain (missing parts from reference TRBV12-5 and TRBJ1-2): DARVTQTPRHKVTEMGQEVTMRCQPILGHNTVFWYRQTMMQGLELLAYFRNRAPLDDSGMPKDRFSAEMPDATLATLKIQPSEPRDSAVYFCASGLAPNYGYTFGSGTRLTVV.

J is TRBJ1-6 and V is TRBV10-2, with 10 nucleotides matching TRBD1. The CDR3 extends over 16 amino acids. Germline loops: CDR1 WSHSY, CDR2 SAAADI. Trimming at V came to 5 bases and at J to 9 bases, leaving 10 bases not matched to a gene. The CDR3 reads CASSSGQGVRGSPLHF. CDR3 DNA: TGCGCCAGCAGTTCCGGACAGGGGGTCCGCGGTTCACCCCTCCACTTT.

The chain joins TRBV5-1 to TRBJ2-5; 8 positions agree with TRBD1. In germline, CDR1 is SGHRS, CDR2 YFSETQ. This CDR3 contains 16 residues. V trimming: 1 base; J trimming: 3 bases; junction bases outside the gene matches: 8. This CDR3 is CASSLTGGHWKETQYF. The CDR3 nucleotides read TGCGCCAGCAGCTTGACAGGGGGACATTGGAAAGAGACCCAGTACTTC.